Reported below is one TCR beta chain. Its matching antigen is unknown. This sample was taken from a study of response to subunit inactivated influenza vaccine. Study outcomes and limitations: Few new T cells, the authors suggested, are recruited by each seasonal influenza vaccination.

MiXCR, applied by TCRdb to the RT-PCR reads, yields one record per CDR3 protein. The table shows hundreds of thousands of distinct CDR3 sequences, with about 11% occurring only once. Germline CDR1 is SGHRS and CDR2 is YFSETQ. The ends were cut back, 0 bases at V and 6 bases at J, with 28 bases in the middle. CDR3 size: 19 residues. Separately, the same data were catalogued under a study of T cells expressing NK-cell markers. That paper adds: Beta-chain TCR cDNA was generated via 5'RACE template switching with UMIs. Underlying the TCR beta repertoires were sorted CD3+CD56+NKG2C+, CD3+CD56+NKG2C- and CD3+CD56-NKG2C+ T cells. Dominant NKG2C+ clonotypes were found to form roughly 1.0-7.0% of CD8+ T cells in six donors.

This TCR was recovered from a man aged 50-59 years who received an inactivated influenza vaccine. Sequencing used PBMCs from blood, obtained on the day of vaccination. The chain links TRBV5-1 to TRBJ2-7, with D unresolved. The CDR3 bases are TGCGCCAGCAGCTTGGACAGAGACTCGGCTAGTCTGTGGTCTAGCGAGCAGTACTTC. Residues: CASSLDRDSASLWSSEQYF.